These 16 T cell receptor beta chains were all obtained from the same sample, sequenced in a study of blood T cell repertoires in COVID-19. Here immunoSEQ multiplex PCR was the method, and the copy in TCRdb shows in-frame clones only, minus some. Of 350,000 or so clones listed, approximately 83% are singletons. The sequencing input was PBMCs or T cells enriched from blood (not recorded which). These receptors came from a woman aged 40 to 49 with acute COVID-19.

This clone was counted a single time. This chain uses TRBV9 with TRBJ1-2; D may be TRBD1 (6 bases). This CDR3 contains 16 residues. Germline CDR1 and CDR2: SGDLS and YYNGEE. Deletions cut 3 bases from V and 4 bases from J, with 19 bases between. This chain's CDR3 is CASSDSEGGIGYGYTF. The CDR3 nucleotides read TGTGCCAGCAGCGACTCTGAGGGGGGGATCGGCTATGGCTACACCTTC.

The chain couples TRBV5-1 to TRBJ2-1; TRBD2 aligns across 8 bases. V trimming: 3 bases; J trimming: 4 bases; junction bases outside the gene matches: 6. In germline, CDR1 is SGHRS, CDR2 YFSETQ. This CDR3 has 15 amino acids. The CDR3 is CASSYSGTSYNEQFF. The CDR3 DNA follows: TGCGCCAGCAGCTATTCCGGGACTAGTTACAATGAGCAGTTCTTC.

This chain links TRBV28 with TRBJ1-3; D unresolved. V lost 0 bases, J lost 2 bases, and 8 bases lay in between. The CDR3 runs to 15 residues. The V gene's germline CDR1 is MDHEN and CDR2 SYDVKM. The CDR3 coding sequence is TGTGCCAGCAGTTTATGGCCGGGGACTGGAAACACCATATATTTT. Translation: CASSLWPGTGNTIYF.

V and J are TRBV28 and TRBJ2-1; 10 nucleotides line up with TRBD2. The junction had 3 bases not matched to a gene; V was cut back by 6 bases and J by 1 base. The CDR3 is 15 amino acids. Germline CDR1 and CDR2: MDHEN and SYDVKM. CDR3 nucleotide sequence: TGTGCCAGCAGCCTAGCGGGAGCTTCCTACAATGAGCAGTTCTTC. Residues: CASSLAGASYNEQFF. Together with reference TRBV28 and TRBJ2-1, the CDR3 gives the full variable domain: DVKVTQSSRYLVKRTGEKVFLECVQDMDHENMFWYRQDPGLGLRLIYFSYDVKMKEKGDIPEGYSVSREKKERFSLILESASTNQTSMYLCASSLAGASYNEQFFGPGTRLTVL.

The V gene is TRBV5-8, the J gene TRBJ2-5; D not resolved. This CDR3 has 12 residues. Looked up from germline, CDR1 is SGHTS and CDR2 is YDEGEE. Trimming took off 4 bases at V and 9 bases at J, with 13 bases between the two ends. Here the CDR3 reads CASSRLADPQYF. In DNA, the CDR3 is TGTGCCAGCAGCCGATTAGCTGATCCCCAGTACTTC.

The chain is built from TRBV7-2 and TRBJ1-2, with a tentative D call TRBD1 (6 bases). Germline V CDR1 and CDR2: SGHTA, FQGNSA. V lost 5 bases to trimming and J lost 4 bases, with 14 bases between them. The CDR3 is 14 residues long. This chain's CDR3 is CASSLRTASYGYTF. The CDR3 DNA is TGTGCCAGCAGCCTCCGGACAGCCTCCTATGGCTACACCTTC.

In this sample, this clone turned up once. V is TRBV2 and J is TRBJ1-1, with D unresolved. The CDR3 runs to 15 residues. The V and J ends lost 4 bases and 0 bases respectively, with 12 bases between them. CDR1 and CDR2 (germline): SNHLY, FYNNEI. The CDR3 coding sequence is TGTGCCAGCAGTGTCCACAGATCTTTGAACACTGAAGCTTTCTTT. It encodes CASSVHRSLNTEAFF.

The V and J genes are TRBV27 and TRBJ1-1, with D unclear. From germline, CDR1 is MNHEY and CDR2 SMNVEV (reference sequence). The length of the CDR3 is 15 residues. V was clipped by 0 bases and J by 14 bases, with 22 bases between them. CDR3 sequence reads: CASSLSPAAASLWFF. CDR3 nucleotide sequence: TGTGCCAGCAGTTTATCCCCCGCGGCGGCGTCCTTGTGGTTCTTT.

The chain links TRBV6-1 to TRBJ2-7, with a tentative D call TRBD2 (7 bases). The CDR3 has 13 amino acids. Deletions cut 10 bases from V and 1 base from J, with 14 bases between. Per germline, CDR1 MNHNS and CDR2 SASEGT. CDR3 DNA: TGTGCCACCACGAGGGGGGGGTCCTACGAGCAGTACTTC. It codes for CATTRGGSYEQYF.

The CDR3 DNA reads TGCAGCGTTCGGGACGTAGGGGGCTTAAGCTCCTACGAGCAGTACTTC. This translates into CSVRDVGGLSSYEQYF. The genes are TRBV29-1 and TRBJ2-7; 7 bases match TRBD1. V dropped 5 bases and J dropped 0; count of bases not matched to a gene: 13. The CDR3 loop spans 16 amino acids. Germline-derived CDR1 and CDR2 are SQVTM and ANQGSEA.

This chain links TRBV12-5 with TRBJ2-6; D is perhaps TRBD1 (6 bases). Germline lookup yields CDR1 LGHNT and CDR2 FRNRAP. The CDR3 is 14 residues long. V was clipped by 5 bases and J by 3 bases, with 8 bases between them. CDR3 protein: CASGNRVGANVLTF. In nucleotides, the CDR3 is TGTGCTAGTGGTAACAGGGTTGGGGCCAACGTCCTGACTTTC.

This chain uses TRBV19 with TRBJ1-1; 9 bases map to TRBD1. The trim removed 4 bases at V and 5 bases at J, leaving 11 bases unmatched. CDR3 length: 16 amino acids. Germline CDR1 is LNHDA and CDR2 is SQIVND (reference sequence). Here the CDR3 DNA reads TGTGCCAGTAGTAGCCGACCACAGGGGGCCAAAACTGAAGCTTTCTTT. As protein: CASSSRPQGAKTEAFF.

This clone was seen more than once but under ten times. The J gene is TRBJ2-7, the V gene TRBV4-2, with D perhaps matching TRBD1 (5 bases). The CDR3 runs 15 residues. The V and J ends lost 0 bases and 5 bases respectively, with 14 bases between them. CDR1 is LGHNA and CDR2 is YNFKEQ in the germline V gene. In DNA, the CDR3 is TGTGCCAGCAGCCAAGAACCCGACAGCTCGAACGAGCAGTACTTC. Translation gives CASSQEPDSSNEQYF.

The genes are TRBV2 and TRBJ2-2; 7 positions match TRBD1. Germline CDR1 reads SNHLY; CDR2 reads FYNNEI. Trimming at V came to 2 bases and at J to 4 bases, leaving 1 base not matched to a gene. The length of the CDR3 is 14 residues. CDR3 sequence reads: CASSEQGVTGELFF. DNA of the CDR3: TGTGCCAGCAGTGAACAGGGGGTCACCGGGGAGCTGTTTTTT.

The sample holds a few counts of this clone. This sequence joins TRBV9 and TRBJ1-1, with D possibly being TRBD1 (5 bases). Trimming pared 2 bases from V and 3 bases from J, leaving 11 bases between. The CDR3 has 14 amino acids. Germline loops: CDR1 SGDLS, CDR2 YYNGEE. In DNA form, the CDR3 reads TGTGCCAGCAGCGTTATGTGGGGCGACACTGAAGCTTTCTTT. This gives the protein CASSVMWGDTEAFF.

This chain joins TRBV6-2 or TRBV6-3 and TRBJ1-4; weak D call: TRBD1 (6 bases). The CDR3 covers 15 residues. Trimming shortened V by 2 bases and J by 4 bases, and 11 bases separated the two germline ends. From germline, CDR1 is MNHEY and CDR2 SVGEGT. CDR3 coding DNA: TGTGCCAGCAGTTACGGACAGACCCTTAATGAAAAACTGTTTTTT. Translating it yields CASSYGQTLNEKLFF.